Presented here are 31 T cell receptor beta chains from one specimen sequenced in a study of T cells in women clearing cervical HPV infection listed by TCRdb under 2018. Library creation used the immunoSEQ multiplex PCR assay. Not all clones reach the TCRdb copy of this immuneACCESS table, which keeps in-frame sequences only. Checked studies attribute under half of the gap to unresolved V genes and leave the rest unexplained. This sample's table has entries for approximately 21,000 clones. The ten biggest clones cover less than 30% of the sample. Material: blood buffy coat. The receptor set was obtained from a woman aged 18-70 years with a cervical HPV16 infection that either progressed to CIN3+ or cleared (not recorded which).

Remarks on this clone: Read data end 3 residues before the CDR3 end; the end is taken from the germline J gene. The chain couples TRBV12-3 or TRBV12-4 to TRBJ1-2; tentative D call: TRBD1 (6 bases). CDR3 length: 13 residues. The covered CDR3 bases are TGTGCCAGCACCTGGGGGGGCGGGAAAAGC. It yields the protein CASTWGGGKS. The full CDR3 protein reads CASTWGGGKSYTF.

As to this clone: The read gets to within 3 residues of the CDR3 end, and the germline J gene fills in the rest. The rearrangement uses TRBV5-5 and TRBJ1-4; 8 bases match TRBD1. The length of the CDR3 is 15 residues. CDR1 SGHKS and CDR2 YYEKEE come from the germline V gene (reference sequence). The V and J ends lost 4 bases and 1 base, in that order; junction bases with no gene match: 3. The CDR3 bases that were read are TGTGCCAGCAGCCCTACAGGGGGAACTAATGAAAAA. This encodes CASSPTGGTNEK. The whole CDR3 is CASSPTGGTNEKLFF.

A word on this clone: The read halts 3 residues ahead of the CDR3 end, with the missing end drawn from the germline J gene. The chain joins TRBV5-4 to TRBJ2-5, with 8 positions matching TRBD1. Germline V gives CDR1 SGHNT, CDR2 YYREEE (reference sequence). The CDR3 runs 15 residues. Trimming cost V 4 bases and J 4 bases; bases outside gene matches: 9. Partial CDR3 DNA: TGTGCCAGCAGCCTATACCAGGGGGCAGGAGAGACC. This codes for CASSLYQGAGET. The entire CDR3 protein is CASSLYQGAGETQYF.

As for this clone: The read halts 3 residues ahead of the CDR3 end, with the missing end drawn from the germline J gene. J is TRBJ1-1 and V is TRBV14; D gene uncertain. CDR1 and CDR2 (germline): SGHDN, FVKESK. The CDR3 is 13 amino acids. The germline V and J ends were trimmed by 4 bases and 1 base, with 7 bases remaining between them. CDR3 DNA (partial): TGTGCCAGCAGCCGTACGCGGAACACTGAA. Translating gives CASSRTRNTE. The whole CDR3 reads CASSRTRNTEAFF.

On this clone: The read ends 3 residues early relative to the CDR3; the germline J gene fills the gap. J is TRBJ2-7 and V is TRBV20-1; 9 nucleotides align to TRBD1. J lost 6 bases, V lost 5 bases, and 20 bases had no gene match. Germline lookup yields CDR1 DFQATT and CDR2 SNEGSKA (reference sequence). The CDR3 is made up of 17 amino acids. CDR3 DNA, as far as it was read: TGCAGTGCTCGCGAGAACAGGGGGCTTAAGTTAATGGGCGAG. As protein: CSARENRGLKLMGE. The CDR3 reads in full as CSARENRGLKLMGEQYF.

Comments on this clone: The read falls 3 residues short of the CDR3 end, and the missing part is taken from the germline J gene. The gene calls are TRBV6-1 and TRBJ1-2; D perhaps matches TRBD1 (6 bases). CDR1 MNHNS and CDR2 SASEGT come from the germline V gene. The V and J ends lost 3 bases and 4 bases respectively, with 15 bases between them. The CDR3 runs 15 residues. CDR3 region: CASSESHRAGYGYTF. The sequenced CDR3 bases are TGTGCCAGCAGTGAGAGTCACAGGGCGGGCTATGGC.

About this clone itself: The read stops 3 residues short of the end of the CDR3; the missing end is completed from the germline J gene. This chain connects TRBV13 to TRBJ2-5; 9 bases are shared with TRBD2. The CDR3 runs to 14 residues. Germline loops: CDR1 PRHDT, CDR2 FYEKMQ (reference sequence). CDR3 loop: CASMSGGSTDTQYF. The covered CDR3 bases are TGTGCCAGCATGAGCGGGGGGTCAACAGATACC.

Partial CDR3 DNA: TGTGCCTGGAGTGTACGTTCACAGGGGTTGAACACTGAA. Protein: CAWSVRSQGLNTE. The full CDR3 is CAWSVRSQGLNTEAFF. The chain is built from TRBV30 and TRBJ1-1, with 7 bases lining up with TRBD1. The CDR3 end falls 3 residues outside the read, so it is completed with the germline J gene. J was trimmed by 0 bases and V by 0 bases; bases with no gene match: 7. The CDR3 runs 16 residues. The germline CDR1 and CDR2 sequences are GTSNPN and SVGIG (reference sequence).

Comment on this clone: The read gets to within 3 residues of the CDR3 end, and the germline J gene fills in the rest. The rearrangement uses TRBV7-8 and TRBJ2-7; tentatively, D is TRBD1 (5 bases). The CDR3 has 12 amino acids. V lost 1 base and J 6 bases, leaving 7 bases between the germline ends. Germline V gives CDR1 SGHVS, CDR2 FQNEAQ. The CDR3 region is CASSLDTGEQYF. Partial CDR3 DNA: TGTGCCAGCAGCTTAGATACAGGCGAG.

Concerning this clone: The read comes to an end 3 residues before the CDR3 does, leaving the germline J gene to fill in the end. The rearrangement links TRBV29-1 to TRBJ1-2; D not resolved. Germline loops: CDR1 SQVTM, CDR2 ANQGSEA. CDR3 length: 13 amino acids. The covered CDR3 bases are TGCAGCGTTCTCGGTCTCGAGTCCTACGAC. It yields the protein CSVLGLESYD. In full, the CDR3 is CSVLGLESYDYTF.

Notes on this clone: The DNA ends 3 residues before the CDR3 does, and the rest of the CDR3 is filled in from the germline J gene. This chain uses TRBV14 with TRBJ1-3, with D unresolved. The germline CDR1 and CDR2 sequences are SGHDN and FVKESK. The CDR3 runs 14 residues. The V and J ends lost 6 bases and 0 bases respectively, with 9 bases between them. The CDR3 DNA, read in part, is TGTGCCAGCAGTCTAGCTTTCTCTGGAAACACC. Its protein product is CASSLAFSGNT. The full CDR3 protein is CASSLAFSGNTIYF.

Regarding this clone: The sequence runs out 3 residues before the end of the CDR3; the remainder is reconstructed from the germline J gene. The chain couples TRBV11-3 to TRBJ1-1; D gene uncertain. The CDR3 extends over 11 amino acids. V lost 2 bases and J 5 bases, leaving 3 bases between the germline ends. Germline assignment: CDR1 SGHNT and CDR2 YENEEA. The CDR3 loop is CASSLQTEAFF. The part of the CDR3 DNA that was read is TGTGCCAGCAGCTTACAAACTGAA. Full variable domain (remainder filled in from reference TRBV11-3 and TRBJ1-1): EAGVVQSPRYKIIEKKQPVAFWCNPISGHNTLYWYLQNLGQGPELLIRYENEEAVDDSQLPKDRFSAERLKGVDSTLKIQPAELGDSAVYLCASSLQTEAFFGQGTRLTVV.

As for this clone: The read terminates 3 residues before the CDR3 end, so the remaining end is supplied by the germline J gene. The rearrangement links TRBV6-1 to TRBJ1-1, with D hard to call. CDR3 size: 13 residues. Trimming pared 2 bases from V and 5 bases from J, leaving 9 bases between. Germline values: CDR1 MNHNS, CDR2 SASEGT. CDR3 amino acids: CASSESLRTEAFF. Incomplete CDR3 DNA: TGTGCCAGCAGTGAATCTTTACGGACTGAA.

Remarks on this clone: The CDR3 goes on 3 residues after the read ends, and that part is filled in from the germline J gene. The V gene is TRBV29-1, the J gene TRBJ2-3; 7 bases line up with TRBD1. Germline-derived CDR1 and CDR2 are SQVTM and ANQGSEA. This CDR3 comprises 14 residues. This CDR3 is CSVIKPGQQETQYF. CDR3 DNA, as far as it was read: TGCAGCGTTATTAAGCCGGGACAGCAAGAGACG.

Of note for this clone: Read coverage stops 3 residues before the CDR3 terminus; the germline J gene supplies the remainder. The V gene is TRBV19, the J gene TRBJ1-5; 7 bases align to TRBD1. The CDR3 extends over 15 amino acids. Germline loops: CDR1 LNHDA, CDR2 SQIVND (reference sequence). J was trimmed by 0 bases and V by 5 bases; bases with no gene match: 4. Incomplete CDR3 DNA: TGTGCCAGTAGTTGGGCAGGGGGTAGCAATCAGCCC. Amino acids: CASSWAGGSNQP. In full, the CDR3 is CASSWAGGSNQPQHF. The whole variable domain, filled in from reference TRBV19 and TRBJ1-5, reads DGGITQSPKYLFRKEGQNVTLSCEQNLNHDAMYWYRQDPGQGLRLIYYSQIVNDFQKGDIAEGYSVSREKKESFPLTVTSAQKNPTAFYLCASSWAGGSNQPQHFGDGTRLSIL.

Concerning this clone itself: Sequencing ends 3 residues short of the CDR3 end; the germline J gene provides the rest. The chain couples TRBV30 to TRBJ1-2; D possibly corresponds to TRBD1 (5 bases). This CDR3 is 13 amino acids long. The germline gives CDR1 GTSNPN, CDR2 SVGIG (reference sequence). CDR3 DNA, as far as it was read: TGTGCCTGGAGTTCAGGGTCTAGTAACATC. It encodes CAWSSGSSNI. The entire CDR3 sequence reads CAWSSGSSNIYTF.

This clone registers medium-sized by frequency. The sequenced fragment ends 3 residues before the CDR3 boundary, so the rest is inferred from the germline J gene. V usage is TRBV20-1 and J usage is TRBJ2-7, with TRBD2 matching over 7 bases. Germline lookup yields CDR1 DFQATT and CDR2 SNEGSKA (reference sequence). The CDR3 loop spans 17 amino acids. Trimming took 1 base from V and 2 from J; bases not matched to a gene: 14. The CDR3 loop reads CSARGGERLADTYEQYF. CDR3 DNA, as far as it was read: TGCAGTGCTAGAGGGGGAGAAAGGCTAGCGGATACCTACGAG.

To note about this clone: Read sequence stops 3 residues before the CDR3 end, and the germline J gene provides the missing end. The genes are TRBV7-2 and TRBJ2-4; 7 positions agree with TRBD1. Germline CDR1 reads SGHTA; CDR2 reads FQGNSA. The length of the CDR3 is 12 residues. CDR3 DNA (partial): TGTGCCAGCAGCTTCAGGACAGGATAT. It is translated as CASSFRTGY. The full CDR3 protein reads CASSFRTGYQYF.

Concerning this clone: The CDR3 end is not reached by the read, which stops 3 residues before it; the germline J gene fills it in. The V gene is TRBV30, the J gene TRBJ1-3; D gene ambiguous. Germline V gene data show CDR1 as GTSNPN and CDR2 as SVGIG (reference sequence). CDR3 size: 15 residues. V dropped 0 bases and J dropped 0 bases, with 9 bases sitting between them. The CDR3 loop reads CAWSVRASSGNTIYF. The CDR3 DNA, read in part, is TGTGCCTGGAGTGTAAGGGCGAGCTCTGGAAACACC.

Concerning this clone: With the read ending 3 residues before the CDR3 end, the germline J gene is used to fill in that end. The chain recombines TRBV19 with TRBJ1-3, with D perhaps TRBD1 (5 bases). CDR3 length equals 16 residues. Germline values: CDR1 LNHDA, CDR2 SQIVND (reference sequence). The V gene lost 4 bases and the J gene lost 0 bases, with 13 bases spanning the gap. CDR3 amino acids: CASSKGLEGSGNTIYF. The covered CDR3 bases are TGTGCCAGTAGTAAGGGGCTTGAGGGCTCTGGAAACACC.

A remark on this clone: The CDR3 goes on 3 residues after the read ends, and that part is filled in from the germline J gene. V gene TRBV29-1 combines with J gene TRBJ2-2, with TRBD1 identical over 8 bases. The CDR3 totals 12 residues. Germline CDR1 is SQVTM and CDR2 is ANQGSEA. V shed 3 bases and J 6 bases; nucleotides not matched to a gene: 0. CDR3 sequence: CSVEDRAGELFF. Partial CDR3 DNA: TGCAGCGTTGAGGACAGGGCCGGGGAG.

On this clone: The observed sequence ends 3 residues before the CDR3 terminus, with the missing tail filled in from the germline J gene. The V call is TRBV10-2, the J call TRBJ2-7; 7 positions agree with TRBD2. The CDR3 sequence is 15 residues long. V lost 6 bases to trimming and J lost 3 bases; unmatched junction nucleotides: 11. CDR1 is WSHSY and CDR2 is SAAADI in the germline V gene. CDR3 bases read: TGCGCCAGCAGGGAAGACAGCGGGATCTACTACGAG. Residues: CASREDSGIYYE. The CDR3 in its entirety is CASREDSGIYYEQYF.

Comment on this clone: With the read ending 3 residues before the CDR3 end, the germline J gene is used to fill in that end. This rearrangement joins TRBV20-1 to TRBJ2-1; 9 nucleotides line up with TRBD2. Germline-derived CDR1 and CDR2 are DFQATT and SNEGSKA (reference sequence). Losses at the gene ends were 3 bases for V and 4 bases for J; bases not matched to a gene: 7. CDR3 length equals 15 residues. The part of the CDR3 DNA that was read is TGCAGTGCTAGGGCTAGCGGGGAATCATACAATGAG. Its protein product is CSARASGESYNE. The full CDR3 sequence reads CSARASGESYNEQFF.

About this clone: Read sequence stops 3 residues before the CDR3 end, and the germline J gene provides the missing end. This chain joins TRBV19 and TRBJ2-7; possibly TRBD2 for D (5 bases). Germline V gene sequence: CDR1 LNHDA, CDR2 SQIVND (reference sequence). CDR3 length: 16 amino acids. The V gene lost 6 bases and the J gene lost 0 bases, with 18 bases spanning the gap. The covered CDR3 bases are TGTGCCAGTAGGCAACGGGGAGACCCTCACTCCTACGAG. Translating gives CASRQRGDPHSYE. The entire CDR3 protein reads CASRQRGDPHSYEQYF.

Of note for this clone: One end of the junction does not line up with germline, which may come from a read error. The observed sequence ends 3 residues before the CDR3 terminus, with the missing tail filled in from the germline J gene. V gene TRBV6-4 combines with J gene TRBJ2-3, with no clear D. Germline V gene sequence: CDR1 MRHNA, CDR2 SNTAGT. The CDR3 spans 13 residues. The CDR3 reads CASSDRITDAQYF. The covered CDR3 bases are TGTGCCAGCAGTGACAGAATCACAGATGCG.

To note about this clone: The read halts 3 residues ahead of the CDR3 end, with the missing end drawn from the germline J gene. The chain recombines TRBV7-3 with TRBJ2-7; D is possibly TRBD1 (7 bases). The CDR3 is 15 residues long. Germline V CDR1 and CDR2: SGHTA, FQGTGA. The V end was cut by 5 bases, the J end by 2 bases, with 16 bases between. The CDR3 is CASSEGASVTYEQYF. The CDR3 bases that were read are TGTGCCAGCAGCGAGGGGGCTAGCGTGACCTACGAG. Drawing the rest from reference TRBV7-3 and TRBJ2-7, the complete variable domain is GAGVSQTPSNKVTEKGKYVELRCDPISGHTALYWYRQSLGQGPEFLIYFQGTGAADDSGLPNDRFFAVRPEGSVSTLKIQRTERGDSAVYLCASSEGASVTYEQYFGPGTRLTVT.

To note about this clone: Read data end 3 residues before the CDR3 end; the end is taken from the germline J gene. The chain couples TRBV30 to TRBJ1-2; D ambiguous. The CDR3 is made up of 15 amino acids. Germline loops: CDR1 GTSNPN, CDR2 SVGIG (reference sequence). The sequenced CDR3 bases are TGTGCCTGGACGCGGGGTGTTAGCTTTGTGGATGAC. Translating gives CAWTRGVSFVDD. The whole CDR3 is CAWTRGVSFVDDYTF.

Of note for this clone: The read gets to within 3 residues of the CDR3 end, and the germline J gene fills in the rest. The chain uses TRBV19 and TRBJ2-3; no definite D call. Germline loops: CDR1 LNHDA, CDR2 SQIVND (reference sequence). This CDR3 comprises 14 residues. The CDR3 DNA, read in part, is TGTGCCAGTAGTAAGGTTGGCAGGCAAGAGACG. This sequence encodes CASSKVGRQET. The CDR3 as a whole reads CASSKVGRQETQYF.

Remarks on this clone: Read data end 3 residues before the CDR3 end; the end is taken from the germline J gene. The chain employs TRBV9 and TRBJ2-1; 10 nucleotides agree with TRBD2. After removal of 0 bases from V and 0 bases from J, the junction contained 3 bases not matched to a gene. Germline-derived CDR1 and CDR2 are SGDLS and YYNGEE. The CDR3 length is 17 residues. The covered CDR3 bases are TGTGCCAGCAGCGTAGAAGAGCGGGGGGGCTCCTACAATGAG. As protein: CASSVEERGGSYNE. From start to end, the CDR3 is CASSVEERGGSYNEQFF. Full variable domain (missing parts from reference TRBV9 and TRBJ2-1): DSGVTQTPKHLITATGQRVTLRCSPRSGDLSVYWYQQSLDQGLQFLIQYYNGEERAKGNILERFSAQQFPDLHSELNLSSLELGDSALYFCASSVEERGGSYNEQFFGPGTRLTVL.

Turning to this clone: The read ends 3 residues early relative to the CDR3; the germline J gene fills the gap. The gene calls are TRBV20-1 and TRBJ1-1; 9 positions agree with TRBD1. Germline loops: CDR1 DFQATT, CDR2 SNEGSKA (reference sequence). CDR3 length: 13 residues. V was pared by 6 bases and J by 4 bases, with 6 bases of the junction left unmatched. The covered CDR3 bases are TGCAGTGCCGGGGACAGGGCGGTCACTGAA. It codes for CSAGDRAVTE. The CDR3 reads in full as CSAGDRAVTEAFF.

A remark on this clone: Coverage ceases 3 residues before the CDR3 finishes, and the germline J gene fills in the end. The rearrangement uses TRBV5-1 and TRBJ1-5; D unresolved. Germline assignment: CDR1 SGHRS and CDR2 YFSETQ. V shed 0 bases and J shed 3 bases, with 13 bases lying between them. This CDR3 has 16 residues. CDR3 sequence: CASSLEPGSANQPQHF. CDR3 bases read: TGCGCCAGCAGCTTGGAACCGGGGTCGGCCAATCAGCCC.